The 6 T cell receptor beta chains listed next were all sequenced from one sample in a study of shared clonotypes between healthy human individuals. Some clones are missing from TCRdb's copy, which holds only in-frame ones; the method was immunoSEQ multiplex PCR. The sample holds about 2 million clones, just under 95% seen once. Naive-designated CD8 cells lacked CD45RO, were positively enriched for CCR7, and omitted terminally differentiated effector memory CD45RA+ cells. Sequencing was done on a sample of naive CD8+ T cells sorted from blood. These receptors originate from a man younger than 35 in good health.

The chain has TRBV6-1 and TRBJ2-7, with D unresolved. The CDR3 is 13 residues long. V was clipped by 6 bases and J by 3 bases, with 12 bases between them. Germline loops: CDR1 MNHNS, CDR2 SASEGT. The CDR3 loop is CASRSRPGYEQYF. CDR3 coding DNA: TGTGCCAGCAGATCACGCCCCGGCTACGAGCAGTACTTC.

The rearrangement links TRBV2 to TRBJ2-7; D possibly corresponds to TRBD1 (6 bases). The CDR3 loop spans 17 amino acids. The germline V and J ends were trimmed by 5 bases and 7 bases, with 27 bases remaining between them. Germline V gene sequence: CDR1 SNHLY, CDR2 FYNNEI. CDR3 in DNA: TGTGCCAGCAGTAGCCCCCGGGACAAATCTTTGGGGGTAGAGCAGTACTTC. It yields the protein CASSSPRDKSLGVEQYF.

The chain is built from TRBV2 and TRBJ2-1, with TRBD2 as a possible D gene (6 bases). With 1 base removed from V and 4 bases from J, the gap between germline ends came to 11 bases. CDR1 and CDR2 from the germline V gene are SNHLY and FYNNEI. There are 15 residues in the CDR3. CDR3 DNA sequence: TGTGCCAGCAGTGAAGGTAGCGGACCTTACAATGAGCAGTTCTTC. Translated, it gives CASSEGSGPYNEQFF. The variable domain in full, with the rest retrieved from reference TRBV2 and TRBJ2-1, is EPEVTQTPSHQVTQMGQEVILRCVPISNHLYFYWYRQILGQKVEFLVSFYNNEISEKSEIFDDQFSVERPDGSNFTLKIRSTKLEDSAMYFCASSEGSGPYNEQFFGPGTRLTVL.

The chain is built from TRBV4-1 and TRBJ2-7; D may be TRBD1 (6 bases). CDR1 and CDR2 from the germline V gene are MGHRA and YSYEKL. This CDR3 region has 14 residues. Between the trimmed V and J ends, which lost 1 base and 3 bases, there was a span of 10 bases. The CDR3 loop reads CASSQAGRGYEQYF. CDR3 DNA: TGCGCCAGCAGCCAAGCCGGCAGGGGCTACGAGCAGTACTTC.

The chain employs TRBV2 and TRBJ2-2; D not certain. The CDR3 length is 14 residues. Germline lookup yields CDR1 SNHLY and CDR2 FYNNEI. With 3 bases removed from V and 1 base from J, the gap between germline ends came to 6 bases. CDR3 amino acids: CASSEHLNTGELFF. The CDR3 DNA sequence: TGTGCCAGCAGTGAGCACCTGAACACCGGGGAGCTGTTTTTT.

CDR3 residues: CASSETGLDTEAFF. For the CDR3, the DNA is TGTGCCAGCAGCGAGACAGGGCTGGACACTGAAGCTTTCTTT. The J gene is TRBJ1-1, the V gene TRBV9, with 7 bases matching TRBD1. The trim removed 3 bases at V and 3 bases at J, leaving 5 bases unmatched. The CDR3 covers 14 residues. Germline V gene sequence: CDR1 SGDLS, CDR2 YYNGEE.